There are many counts of the clone carrying this TCR beta chain. Its target is not known. This record belongs to a study of T cells after posttransplantation cyclophosphamide. General study results and limits: Later blood repertoires were often dominated by clones from the donor CD8+ memory compartment.

Busulfan-fludarabine conditioning, marrow transplant, and cyclophosphamide on days +3 and +4 were administered. The CDR3 loop spans 15 amino acids. Trimming removed 3 bases from V and 5 bases from J; junction bases left unmatched: 9. Germline CDR1 reads SGDLS; CDR2 reads YYNGEE. Sequenced by immunoSEQ multiplex PCR; TCRdb stores in-frame clones only, minus some. This table holds about 7,500 clones with no singletons; the top ten claim 8% to 13%. This TCR derives from a female patient aged 50-65 years who received an allogeneic stem cell transplant from a related donor, was CMV-positive, and had no GVHD. Some T cells may trace back to the graft donor. The chain is built from TRBV9 and TRBJ1-2; 8 bases are a match to TRBD1. Here the sequenced sample was PBMCs, taken after allogeneic stem cell transplant with posttransplant cyclophosphamide. The CDR3 nucleotides are TGTGCCAGCAGCGAGCTCGACAGGGGCCTATATGGCTACACCTTC. Amino acids: CASSELDRGLYGYTF.